This TCR beta chain appears in the sequencing data of a study of OX40 agonist ivuxolimab in advanced cancers. About the full investigation: The costimulatory receptor OX40 (CD134) was targeted by ivuxolimab, a fully human IgG2 agonistic monoclonal antibody. Intravenous ivuxolimab was administered to patients every 2 weeks at six dose levels: 0.01, 0.1, 0.3, 1.5, 3 and 10 mg/kg. Among the 52 dose-escalation patients, roughly 20 had hepatocellular carcinoma, approximately 15 melanoma, 9 renal cell carcinoma and 9 head and neck cancer. The dose-escalation cohort was around 84% male with a mean age of roughly 62 years, ranging from roughly 23 to 90. Prior anti-PD-1, anti-PD-L1 or anti-CTLA-4 therapy was permitted, and checkpoint inhibitors had been received by less than 45% of dose-escalation patients. Three dose-escalation patients achieved partial responses, one with hepatocellular carcinoma and two with cutaneous melanoma. The purpose of peripheral TCRbeta sequencing was to test whether ivuxolimab changed TCR sequence diversity and led to clonal T-cell expansion. The paper reports the monotherapy dose-escalation portion (N of about 54 patients) of the phase I ivuxolimab trial.

Study-wide findings and limitations: After ivuxolimab, more expanded clones were found on average in CD8+ T cells than in CD4+ T cells. Low levels of normalized T-cell clonal expansion were also seen in some patients who did not respond. Partial responders in the 0.1-3.0 mg/kg groups had among the lowest normalized peripheral clonal expansion, especially among CD8+ T cells. The antigen specificity of the clonally expanded peripheral T cells was not determined. Clonal expansion of both CD4+ and CD8+ blood T cells was observed from baseline to week 6 at doses 0.1 to 3.0 mg/kg.

Comments on this clone: Which antigen it targets is not known. No base quality values were provided; no much bigger clone lies one nucleotide off.

The trial excluded patients who had a history of autoimmune disease or were on systemic immunosuppression. Peripheral blood for TCR sequencing was collected from all dose cohorts at baseline, on cycle 4 day 1, and on cycle 7 day 1. Samples came from an open-label, multicenter, first-in-human phase I dose-escalation trial of ivuxolimab. The trial enrolled adults with locally advanced or metastatic head and neck squamous cell, hepatocellular, melanoma or renal cell carcinoma. Before TCR sequencing, CD4+ T cells and CD8+ T cells from peripheral blood were sorted into separate populations. The CDR3 runs 13 residues from the cysteine to the phenylalanine. Only the CDR3 part of the read is kept: 39 bases, read in frame from the first base. Trimming at the junction amounts to 4 bases on V and 0 bases on J, and the germline ends lie 6 bases apart. CDR1 SNHLY and CDR2 FYNNEI are derived from the germline V gene.

Genomic DNA was extracted from sorted cells for sequencing of the TCRbeta CDR3 region. The immunoSEQ Assay was used to sequence the TCRbeta CDR3 regions. In its TCRdb copy, this immuneACCESS table keeps in-frame sequences only and misses some clones. Where compared with another copy, unresolved V genes explain less than half of these, and the others have no known cause. This sample is represented by almost 70,000 clones; around 83% of them were singletons. The ten largest clones capture over 2% of the sample. This clonotype originated in an adult with an advanced solid tumor such as melanoma, head and neck, liver or kidney cancer. The source was CD4+ or CD8+ T cells sorted from blood, collected in a trial of the OX40 agonist ivuxolimab. The chain couples TRBV2 to TRBJ1-1, with no reliable assignment of the D segment. The DNA is TGTGCCAGCAGTGGACAAATGAACACTGAAGCTTTCTTT. Its amino acids are CASSGQMNTEAFF.